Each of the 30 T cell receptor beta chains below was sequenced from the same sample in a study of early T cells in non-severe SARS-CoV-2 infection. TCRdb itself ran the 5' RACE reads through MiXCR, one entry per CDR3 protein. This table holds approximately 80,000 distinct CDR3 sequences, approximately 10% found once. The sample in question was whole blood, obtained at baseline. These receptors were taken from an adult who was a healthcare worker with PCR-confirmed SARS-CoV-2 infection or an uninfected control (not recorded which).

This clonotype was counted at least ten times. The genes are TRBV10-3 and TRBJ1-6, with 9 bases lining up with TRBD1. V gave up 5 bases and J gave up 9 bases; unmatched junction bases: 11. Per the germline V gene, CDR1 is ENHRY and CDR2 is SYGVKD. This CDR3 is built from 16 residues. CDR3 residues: CAISRQGVNDFSPLHF. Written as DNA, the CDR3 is TGTGCCATCAGTAGACAGGGGGTGAACGATTTTTCACCCCTCCACTTT.

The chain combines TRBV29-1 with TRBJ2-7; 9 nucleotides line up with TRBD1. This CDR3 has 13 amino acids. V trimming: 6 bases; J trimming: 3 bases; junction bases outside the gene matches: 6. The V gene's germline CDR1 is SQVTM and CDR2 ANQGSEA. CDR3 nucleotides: TGCAGCGTGACCGGGACAGGGCTCTACGAGCAGTACTTC. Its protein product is CSVTGTGLYEQYF.

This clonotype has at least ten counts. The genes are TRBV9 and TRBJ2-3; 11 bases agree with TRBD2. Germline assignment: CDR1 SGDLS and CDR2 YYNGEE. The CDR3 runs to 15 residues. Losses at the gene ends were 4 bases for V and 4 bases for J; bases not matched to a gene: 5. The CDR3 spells CASSFSGGAADTQYF. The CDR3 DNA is TGTGCCAGCAGCTTTAGCGGGGGGGCCGCAGATACGCAGTATTTT.

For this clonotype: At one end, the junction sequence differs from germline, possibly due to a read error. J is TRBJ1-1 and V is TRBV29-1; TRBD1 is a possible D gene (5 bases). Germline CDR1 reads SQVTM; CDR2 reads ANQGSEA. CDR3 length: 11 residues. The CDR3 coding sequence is TGCAGCGTTGGGGCAGGACAAACCGGGGGCTTT. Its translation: CSVGAGQTGGF.

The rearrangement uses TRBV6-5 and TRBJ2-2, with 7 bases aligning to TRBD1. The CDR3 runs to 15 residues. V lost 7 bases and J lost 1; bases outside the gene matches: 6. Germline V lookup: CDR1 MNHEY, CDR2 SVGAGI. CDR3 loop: CASNRQGGNTGELFF. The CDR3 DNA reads TGTGCCAGCAACCGACAGGGCGGGAACACCGGGGAGCTGTTTTTT.

The CDR3 loop reads CSVSQGINQPQHF. The CDR3 DNA reads as TGCAGCGTATCTCAGGGCATTAATCAGCCCCAGCATTTT. The J gene is TRBJ1-5, the V gene TRBV29-1; D may be TRBD1 (5 bases). The CDR3 has 13 residues. With 6 bases removed from V and 4 bases from J, the gap between germline ends came to 13 bases. Germline V gives CDR1 SQVTM, CDR2 ANQGSEA. The variable domain in full, completed from reference TRBV29-1 and TRBJ1-5, reads SAVISQKPSRDICQRGTSLTIQCQVDSQVTMMFWYRQQPGQSLTLIATANQGSEATYESGFVIDKFPISRPNLTFSTLTVSNMSPEDSSIYLCSVSQGINQPQHFGDGTRLSIL.

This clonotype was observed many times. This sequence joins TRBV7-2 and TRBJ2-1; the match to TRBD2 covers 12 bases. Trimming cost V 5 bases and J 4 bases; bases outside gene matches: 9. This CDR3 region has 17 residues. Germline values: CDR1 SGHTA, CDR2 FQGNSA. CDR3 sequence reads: CASSHRTSGKTYNEQFF. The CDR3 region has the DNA TGTGCCAGCAGCCATCGGACTAGCGGGAAGACTTACAATGAGCAGTTCTTC.

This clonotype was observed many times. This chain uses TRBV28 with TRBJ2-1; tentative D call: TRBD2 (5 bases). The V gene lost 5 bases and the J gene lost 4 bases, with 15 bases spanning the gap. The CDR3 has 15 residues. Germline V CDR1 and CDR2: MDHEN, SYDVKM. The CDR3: CASSPRDIGYNEQFF. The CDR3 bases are TGTGCCAGCAGTCCGAGGGATATAGGTTACAATGAGCAGTTCTTC.

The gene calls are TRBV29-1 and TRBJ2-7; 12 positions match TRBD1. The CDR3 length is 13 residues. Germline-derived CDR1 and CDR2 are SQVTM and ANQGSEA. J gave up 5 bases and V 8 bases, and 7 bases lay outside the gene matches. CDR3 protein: CSLTGQGANEQYF. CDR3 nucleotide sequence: TGCAGCTTAACGGGACAGGGGGCGAACGAGCAGTACTTC.

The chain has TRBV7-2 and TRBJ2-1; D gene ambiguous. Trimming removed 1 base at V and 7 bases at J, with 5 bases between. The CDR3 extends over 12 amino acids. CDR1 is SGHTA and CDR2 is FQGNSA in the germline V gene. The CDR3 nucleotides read TGTGCCAGCAGCTTAGTCGAGAATGAGCAGTTCTTC. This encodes CASSLVENEQFF. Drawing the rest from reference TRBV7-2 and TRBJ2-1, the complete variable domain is GAGVSQSPSNKVTEKGKDVELRCDPISGHTALYWYRQSLGQGLEFLIYFQGNSAPDKSGLPSDRFSAERTGGSVSTLTIQRTQQEDSAVYLCASSLVENEQFFGPGTRLTVL.

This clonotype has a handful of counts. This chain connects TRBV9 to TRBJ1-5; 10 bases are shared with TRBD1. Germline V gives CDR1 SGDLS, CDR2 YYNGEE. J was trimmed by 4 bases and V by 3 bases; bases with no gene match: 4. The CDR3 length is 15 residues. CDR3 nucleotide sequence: TGTGCCAGCAGCGAAGGACAGGGGGAGAATCAGCCCCAGCATTTT. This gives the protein CASSEGQGENQPQHF.

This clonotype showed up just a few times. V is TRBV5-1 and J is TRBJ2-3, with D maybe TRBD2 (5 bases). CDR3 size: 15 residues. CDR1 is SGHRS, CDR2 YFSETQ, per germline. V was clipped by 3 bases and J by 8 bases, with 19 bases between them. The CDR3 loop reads CASSSHALVSGTQYF. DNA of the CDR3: TGCGCCAGCAGCTCCCACGCTCTAGTAAGCGGTACGCAGTATTTT.

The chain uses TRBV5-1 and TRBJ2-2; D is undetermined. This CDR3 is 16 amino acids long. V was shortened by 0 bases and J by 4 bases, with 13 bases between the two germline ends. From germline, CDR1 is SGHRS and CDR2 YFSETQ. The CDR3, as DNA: TGCGCCAGCAGCTTGGCCCCCGGGTCGGGCACCGGGGAGCTGTTTTTT. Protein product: CASSLAPGSGTGELFF.

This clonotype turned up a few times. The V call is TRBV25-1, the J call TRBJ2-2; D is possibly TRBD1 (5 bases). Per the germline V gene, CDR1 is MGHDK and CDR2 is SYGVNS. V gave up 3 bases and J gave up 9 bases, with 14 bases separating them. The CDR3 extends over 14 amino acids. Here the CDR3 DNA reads TGTGCCAGCAGTGACACAGGCGCCCCTAGGGAGCTGTTTTTT. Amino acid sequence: CASSDTGAPRELFF. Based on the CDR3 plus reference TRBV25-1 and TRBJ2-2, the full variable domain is EADIYQTPRYLVIGTGKKITLECSQTMGHDKMYWYQQDPGMELHLIHYSYGVNSTEKGDLSSESTVSRIRTEHFPLTLESARPSHTSQYLCASSDTGAPRELFFGEGSRLTVL.

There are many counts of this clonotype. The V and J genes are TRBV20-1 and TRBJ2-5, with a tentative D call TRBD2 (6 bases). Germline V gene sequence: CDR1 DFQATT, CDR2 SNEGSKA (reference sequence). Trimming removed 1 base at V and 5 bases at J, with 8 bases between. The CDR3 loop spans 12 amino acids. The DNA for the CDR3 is TGCAGTGCTAGAGTAAGCGGGGAGACCCAGTACTTC. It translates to CSARVSGETQYF.

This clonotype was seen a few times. The CDR3 DNA follows: TGTGCCAGCAGCTTAGCGCTTGGGACTAGCGGGGACTTTGAGCAGTACTTC. It codes for CASSLALGTSGDFEQYF. The chain uses TRBV7-6 and TRBJ2-7; 13 positions agree with TRBD2. V gave up 0 bases and J gave up 7 bases; unmatched junction bases: 9. Per the germline V gene, CDR1 is SGHVS and CDR2 is FNYEAQ. This CDR3 spans 17 amino acids.

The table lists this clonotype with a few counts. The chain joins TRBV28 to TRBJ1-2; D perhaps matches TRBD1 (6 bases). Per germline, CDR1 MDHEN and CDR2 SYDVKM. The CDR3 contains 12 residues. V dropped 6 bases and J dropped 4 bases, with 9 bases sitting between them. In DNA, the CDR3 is TGTGCCAGCAGCCGGACAGTCTATGGCTACACCTTC. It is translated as CASSRTVYGYTF.

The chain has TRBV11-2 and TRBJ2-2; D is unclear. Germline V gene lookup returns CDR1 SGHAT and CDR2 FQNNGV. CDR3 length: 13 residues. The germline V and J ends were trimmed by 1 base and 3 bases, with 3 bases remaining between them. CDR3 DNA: TGTGCCAGCAGCTTAGGGTACACCGGGGAGCTGTTTTTT. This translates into CASSLGYTGELFF.

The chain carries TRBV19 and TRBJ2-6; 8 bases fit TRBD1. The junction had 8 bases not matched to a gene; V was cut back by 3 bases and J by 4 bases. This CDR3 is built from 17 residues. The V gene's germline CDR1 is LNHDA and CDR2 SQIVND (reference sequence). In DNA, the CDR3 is TGTGCCAGTAGTATCCGCAAGACAGGGGTCGGGGCCAACGTCCTGACTTTC. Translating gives CASSIRKTGVGANVLTF.

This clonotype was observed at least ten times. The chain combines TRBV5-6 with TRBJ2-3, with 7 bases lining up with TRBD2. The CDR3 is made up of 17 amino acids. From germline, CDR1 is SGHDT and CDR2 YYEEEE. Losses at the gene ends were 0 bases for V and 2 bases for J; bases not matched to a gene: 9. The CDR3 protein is CASSLGLQRGTTDTQYF. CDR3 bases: TGTGCCAGCAGCTTGGGCCTACAGCGGGGAACCACAGATACGCAGTATTTT.

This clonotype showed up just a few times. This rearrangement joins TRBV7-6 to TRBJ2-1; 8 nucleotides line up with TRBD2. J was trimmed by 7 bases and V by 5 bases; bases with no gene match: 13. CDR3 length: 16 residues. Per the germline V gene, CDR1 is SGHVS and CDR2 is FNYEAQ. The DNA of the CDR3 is TGTGCCAGCAGCAACCACCCCAGCGGGGGCCATAATGAGCAGTTCTTC. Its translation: CASSNHPSGGHNEQFF.

The CDR3 loop reads CASSVGQGAAEAFF. CDR3 nucleotides: TGTGCCAGCAGCGTCGGACAGGGGGCGGCTGAAGCTTTCTTT. This chain joins TRBV9 and TRBJ1-1; 11 bases are shared with TRBD1. From germline, CDR1 is SGDLS and CDR2 YYNGEE. V lost 2 bases, J lost 6 bases, and 3 bases stayed unmatched. The CDR3 contains 14 residues. The entire variable domain, with the rest obtained from reference TRBV9 and TRBJ1-1, is as follows: DSGVTQTPKHLITATGQRVTLRCSPRSGDLSVYWYQQSLDQGLQFLIQYYNGEERAKGNILERFSAQQFPDLHSELNLSSLELGDSALYFCASSVGQGAAEAFFGQGTRLTVV.

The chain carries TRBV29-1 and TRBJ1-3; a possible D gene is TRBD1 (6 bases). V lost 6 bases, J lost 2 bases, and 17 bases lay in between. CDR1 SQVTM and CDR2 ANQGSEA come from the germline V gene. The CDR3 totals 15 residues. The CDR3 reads CSVTGRGSTGNTIYF. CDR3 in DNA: TGCAGCGTAACAGGCAGGGGCAGCACTGGAAACACCATATATTTT.

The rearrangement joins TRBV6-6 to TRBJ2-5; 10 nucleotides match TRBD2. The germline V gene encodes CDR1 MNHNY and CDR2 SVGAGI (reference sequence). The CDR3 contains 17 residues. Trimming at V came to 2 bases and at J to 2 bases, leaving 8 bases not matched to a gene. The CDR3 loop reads CASSYAERGGLQETQYF. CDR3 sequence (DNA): TGTGCCAGCAGTTACGCTGAGCGGGGGGGCCTTCAAGAGACCCAGTACTTC.

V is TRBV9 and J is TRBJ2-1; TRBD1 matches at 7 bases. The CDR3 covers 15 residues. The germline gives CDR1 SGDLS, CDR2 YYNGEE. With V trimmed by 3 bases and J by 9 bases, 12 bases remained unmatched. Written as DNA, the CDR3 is TGTGCCAGCAGCGACCTACAGGGGTGGGTAGGTGAGCAGTTCTTC. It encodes CASSDLQGWVGEQFF. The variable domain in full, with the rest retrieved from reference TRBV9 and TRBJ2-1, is DSGVTQTPKHLITATGQRVTLRCSPRSGDLSVYWYQQSLDQGLQFLIQYYNGEERAKGNILERFSAQQFPDLHSELNLSSLELGDSALYFCASSDLQGWVGEQFFGPGTRLTVL.

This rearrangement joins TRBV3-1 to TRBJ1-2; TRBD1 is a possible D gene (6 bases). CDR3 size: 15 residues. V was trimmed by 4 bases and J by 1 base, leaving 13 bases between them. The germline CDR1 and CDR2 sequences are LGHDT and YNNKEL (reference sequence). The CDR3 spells CASSPPGGYNYGYTF. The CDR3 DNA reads TGTGCCAGCAGCCCCCCGGGGGGCTATAACTATGGCTACACCTTC.

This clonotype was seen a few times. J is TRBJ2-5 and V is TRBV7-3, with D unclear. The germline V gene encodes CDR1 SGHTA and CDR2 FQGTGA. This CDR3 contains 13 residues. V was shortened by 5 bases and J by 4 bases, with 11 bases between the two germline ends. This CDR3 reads CASSPSVRETQYF. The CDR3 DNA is TGTGCCAGCAGCCCTTCAGTACGAGAGACCCAGTACTTC.

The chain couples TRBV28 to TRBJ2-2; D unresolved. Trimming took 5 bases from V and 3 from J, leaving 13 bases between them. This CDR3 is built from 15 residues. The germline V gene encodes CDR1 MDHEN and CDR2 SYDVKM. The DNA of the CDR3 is TGTGCCAGCAGTCCCCCAAAGGGATACACCGGGGAGCTGTTTTTT. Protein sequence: CASSPPKGYTGELFF.

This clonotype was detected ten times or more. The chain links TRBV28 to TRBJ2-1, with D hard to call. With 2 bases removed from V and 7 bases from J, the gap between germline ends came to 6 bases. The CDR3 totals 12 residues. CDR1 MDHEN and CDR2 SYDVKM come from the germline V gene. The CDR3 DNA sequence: TGTGCCAGCAGTTTACAGTGGAATGAGCAGTTCTTC. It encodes CASSLQWNEQFF.

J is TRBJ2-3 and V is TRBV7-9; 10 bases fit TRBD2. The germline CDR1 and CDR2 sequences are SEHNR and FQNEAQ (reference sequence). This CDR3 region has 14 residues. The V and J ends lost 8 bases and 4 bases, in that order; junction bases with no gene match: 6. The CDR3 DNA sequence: TGTGCCAGCGAAGCGGGGGGGCCCCCAGATACGCAGTATTTT. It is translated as CASEAGGPPDTQYF.